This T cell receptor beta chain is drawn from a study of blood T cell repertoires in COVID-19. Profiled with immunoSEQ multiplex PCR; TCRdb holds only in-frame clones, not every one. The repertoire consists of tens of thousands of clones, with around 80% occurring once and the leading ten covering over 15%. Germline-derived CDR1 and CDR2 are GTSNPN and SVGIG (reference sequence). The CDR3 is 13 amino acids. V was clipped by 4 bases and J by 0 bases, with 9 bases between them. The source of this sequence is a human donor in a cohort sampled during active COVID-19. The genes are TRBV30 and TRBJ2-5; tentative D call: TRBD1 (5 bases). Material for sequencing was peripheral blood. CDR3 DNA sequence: TGTGCCTGGAACCCAGGGCACCAAGAGACCCAGTACTTC. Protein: CAWNPGHQETQYF.